These T cell receptor beta chains were read from a single sample in a study of CD8 T cells in Susac syndrome. In TCRdb, the immunoSEQ multiplex PCR reads were re-called with MiXCR into one record per CDR3 protein. The table lists roughly 80,000 distinct CDR3 sequences, around 94% of them singletons. Material: CD8+ T cells from PBMCs. These receptors originate from a human donor in good health. Both conserved end residues are part of each CDR3. A D gene is named only where the DNA matches it firmly. Expanded clones get a size class; other rows say once, few or many, or leave the size out.

TGTGCCAGCAGTGAATTAGGTTCCGGGGGCTACACCTTC	CASSELGSGGYTF	TRBV25-1	-	TRBJ1-2	-
TGTGCCAGCAGCTTCGACGCGGAGCAGTTCTTC	CASSFDAEQFF	TRBV11-2	-	TRBJ2-1	-
TGTGCCAGCAACGACGTCAGAGGTGAAAAACTGTTTTTT	CASNDVRGEKLFF	TRBV12-3/TRBV12-4	-	TRBJ1-4	-
TGTGCCAGCAGCGTGCACTCGACAGGGAAAGACTATGGCTACACCTTC	CASSVHSTGKDYGYTF	TRBV9	TRBD1	TRBJ1-2	once
TGTGCCAGCAGCTACGGGGCACAGGATCGGCATTTT	CASSYGAQDRHF	TRBV7-2	-	TRBJ1-5	-
TGTGCCACCTCCGCAGGGAACACCGGGGAGCTGTTTTTT	CATSAGNTGELFF	TRBV24-1	-	TRBJ2-2	-
TGTGCCAGCAGCGTAGAGACCGGACAGGGGAAGAGCACAGATACGCAGTATTTT	CASSVETGQGKSTDTQYF	TRBV9	TRBD1	TRBJ2-3	-
TGTGCCAGCAGTCCGAACCCGACAGATACACAAGAGACCCAGTACTTC	CASSPNPTDTQETQYF	TRBV28	-	TRBJ2-5	-
TGCAGTGCTACGCCCTCGGACAGGGGAACCTACAATGAGCAGTTCTTC	CSATPSDRGTYNEQFF	TRBV20-1	TRBD1	TRBJ2-1	-
TGCAGTACTTATGGGGGACAGGGGAGTTCACCCCTCCACTTT	CSTYGGQGSSPLHF	TRBV20-1	TRBD1	TRBJ1-6	-